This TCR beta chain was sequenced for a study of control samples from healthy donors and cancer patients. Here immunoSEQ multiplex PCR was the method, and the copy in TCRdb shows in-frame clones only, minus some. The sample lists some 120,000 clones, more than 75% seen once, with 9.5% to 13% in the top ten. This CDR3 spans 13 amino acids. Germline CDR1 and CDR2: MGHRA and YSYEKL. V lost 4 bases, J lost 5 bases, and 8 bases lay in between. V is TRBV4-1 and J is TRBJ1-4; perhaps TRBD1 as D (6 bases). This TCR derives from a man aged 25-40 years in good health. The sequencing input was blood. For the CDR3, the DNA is TGCGCCAGCAGCCTTGGACAGAATGAAAAACTGTTTTTT. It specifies CASSLGQNEKLFF.